This is a list of T cell receptor beta chains from one sample in a study of T cells after yellow fever vaccination. TCRdb recomputed calls from the 5' RACE reads with MiXCR, one row per CDR3 protein. Of 300,000 to 450,000 distinct CDR3 sequences in the sample, 7% to 10% were seen once. Here the sequenced sample was PBMCs, taken roughly 45 days after the first yellow fever vaccination. The receptors stem from a man between 18 and 29 years old who received the YFV17D yellow fever vaccine. Each CDR3 is given with its conserved first and last residue. The D gene is left open where the match is weak. Not all rows give a size; the values are once, few, many and, for expanded clones, a class.

CASSFQGSEAFF	TGCGCCAGCAGCTTCCAGGGGTCTGAAGCTTTCTTT	TRBV5-1	few	TRBJ1-1	.
CASSISPTPRTVYEQYF	TGTGCCAGTAGTATAAGTCCCACTCCTCGTACAGTCTACGAGCAGTACTTC	TRBV19	.	TRBJ2-7	.
CASSSPSGGARETQYF	TGTGCCAGCAGCTCCCCTAGCGGGGGGGCCCGAGAGACCCAGTACTTC	TRBV7-2	.	TRBJ2-5	TRBD2
CATSRNREYQETQYF	TGTGCCACCAGCAGGAACAGGGAGTACCAAGAGACCCAGTACTTC	TRBV15	.	TRBJ2-5	.
CASWSYVLGSSYNEQFF	TGTGCCAGTTGGTCCTACGTGTTGGGAAGCTCCTACAATGAGCAGTTCTTC	TRBV12-3/TRBV12-4	.	TRBJ2-1	.
CASSLARHLGGTNEQFF	TGTGCCAGCAGCTTAGCGCGTCATTTGGGCGGAACCAATGAGCAGTTCTTC	TRBV7-6	many	TRBJ2-1	.
CSARIGNTGELFF	TGCAGTGCTAGGATCGGGAACACCGGGGAGCTGTTTTTT	TRBV20-1	few	TRBJ2-2	.
CSAQGQVDYGYTF	TGCAGTGCTCAGGGACAGGTGGACTATGGCTACACCTTC	TRBV20-1	many	TRBJ1-2	TRBD1
CASSQEAQGEKLFF	TGCGCCAGCAGCCAAGAGGCCCAAGGGGAAAAACTGTTTTTT	TRBV4-3	many	TRBJ1-4	.
CASSTTGYLYNEQFF	TGTGCCAGCAGTACAACAGGTTACCTCTACAATGAGCAGTTCTTC	TRBV6-1	few	TRBJ2-1	.
CASSVAPGGRADTQYF	TGTGCCAGCAGCGTAGCCCCGGGGGGCCGAGCAGATACGCAGTATTTT	TRBV9	.	TRBJ2-3	.
CSARADRRAGELFF	TGCAGTGCTAGAGCCGACAGGAGAGCCGGGGAGCTGTTTTTT	TRBV20-1	.	TRBJ2-2	.
CASAPVPGTVYNEQFF	TGCGCCAGCGCTCCAGTTCCCGGGACAGTCTACAATGAGCAGTTCTTC	TRBV5-1	many	TRBJ2-1	TRBD1
CASSPPGNEQYF	TGCGCCAGCAGCCCCCCCGGTAACGAGCAGTACTTC	TRBV5-1	many	TRBJ2-7	.
CASTRAVNTGELFF	TGCGCCAGCACCCGGGCCGTGAACACCGGGGAGCTGTTTTTT	TRBV5-1	.	TRBJ2-2	.
CATSKPGPREQFF	TGTGCCACCTCAAAGCCGGGACCCCGGGAGCAGTTCTTC	TRBV15	.	TRBJ2-1	.
CASSQRETYEQFF	TGTGCCAGCTCCCAGAGGGAGACCTATGAGCAGTTCTTC	TRBV6-2/TRBV6-3	.	TRBJ2-1	.
CASSPGTPNTEAFF	TGTGCCAGCAGTCCCGGGACACCGAACACTGAAGCTTTCTTT	TRBV2	few	TRBJ1-1	.
CASSLEGQPADTQYF	TGCGCCAGCAGCTTGGAGGGACAGCCAGCAGATACGCAGTATTTT	TRBV5-1	few	TRBJ2-3	TRBD1
CASSPTVLGNSNQPQHF	TGTGCCAGCAGCCCCACCGTGTTGGGGAATAGCAATCAGCCCCAGCATTTT	TRBV12-3/TRBV12-4	.	TRBJ1-5	.
CASSLITGHEQYF	TGTGCCAGCAGTTTAATTACAGGCCACGAGCAGTACTTC	TRBV27	few	TRBJ2-7	.
CASSEYLGHQPQHF	TGTGCCAGCAGTGAATACTTGGGGCATCAGCCCCAGCATTTT	TRBV2	many	TRBJ1-5	.
CASSARTGNLRPQHF	TGTGCCAGCAGCGCCAGGACAGGGAACCTTCGCCCCCAGCATTTT	TRBV7-8	few	TRBJ1-5	TRBD1
CASRLGGHNYGYTF	TGTGCCAGCCGGCTTGGGGGGCATAACTATGGCTACACCTTC	TRBV6-1	few	TRBJ1-2	.
CASSQPEGLFNTGELFF	TGTGCCAGCAGTCAACCGGAGGGGCTATTTAACACCGGGGAGCTGTTTTTT	TRBV12-3/TRBV12-4	.	TRBJ2-2	.
CAISGEGLGEQYF	TGTGCCATCAGTGGAGAGGGGTTGGGCGAGCAGTACTTC	TRBV10-3	few	TRBJ2-7	.
CASTQFSGALRTDTQYF	TGTGCCAGCACCCAATTTAGCGGGGCCCTTCGCACAGATACGCAGTATTTT	TRBV6-1	.	TRBJ2-3	TRBD2
CASSWGQGAQPQHF	TGTGCCAGCAGTTGGGGACAGGGGGCTCAGCCCCAGCATTTT	TRBV27	.	TRBJ1-5	TRBD1